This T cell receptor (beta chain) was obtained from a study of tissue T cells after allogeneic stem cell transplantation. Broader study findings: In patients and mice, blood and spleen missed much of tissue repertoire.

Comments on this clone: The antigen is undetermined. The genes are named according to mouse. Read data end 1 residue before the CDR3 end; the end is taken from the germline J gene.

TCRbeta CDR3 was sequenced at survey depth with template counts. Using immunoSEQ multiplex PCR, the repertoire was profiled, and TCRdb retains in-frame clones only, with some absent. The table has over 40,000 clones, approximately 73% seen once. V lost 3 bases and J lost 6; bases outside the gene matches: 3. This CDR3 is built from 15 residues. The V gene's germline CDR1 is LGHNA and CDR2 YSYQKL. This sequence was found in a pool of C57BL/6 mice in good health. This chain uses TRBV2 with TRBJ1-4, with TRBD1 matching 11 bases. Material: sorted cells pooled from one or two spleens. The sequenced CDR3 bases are TGTGCCAGCAGCCATCCGGGACAGGGGGACGAAAGATTATTT. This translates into CASSHPGQGDERLF. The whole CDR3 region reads CASSHPGQGDERLFF.